Below are 8 T cell receptor beta chains sequenced from a single sample in a study of early T cells in non-severe SARS-CoV-2 infection. MiXCR was run by TCRdb on the 5' RACE reads, yielding one entry per CDR3 protein. The sample has about 27,000 distinct CDR3 sequences; roughly 3% are singletons. Sequenced input: whole blood. These receptors all stem from an adult who was a healthcare worker with PCR-confirmed SARS-CoV-2 infection or an uninfected control (not recorded which).

This clonotype was counted at least ten times. V usage is TRBV7-2 and J usage is TRBJ2-1, with a weak D call TRBD2 (5 bases). Germline lookup yields CDR1 SGHTA and CDR2 FQGNSA. V lost 2 bases, J lost 9 bases, and 8 bases lay in between. The CDR3 extends over 12 amino acids. CDR3 DNA sequence: TGTGCCAGCAGCTTATCTAGCACTGAGCAGTTCTTC. Its protein product is CASSLSSTEQFF.

The table lists this clonotype with many counts. The rearrangement joins TRBV12-3 or TRBV12-4 to TRBJ2-3; TRBD2 aligns across 7 bases. The junction had 16 bases not matched to a gene; V was cut back by 7 bases and J by 0 bases. The CDR3 length is 18 residues. The CDR3 here is CASTGHWGLRGSTDTQYF. The CDR3 DNA reads as TGTGCCAGCACCGGACACTGGGGTCTGCGGGGGAGCACAGATACGCAGTATTTT.

With regard to this clonotype: A single base separates this from a much larger clone, so it may be a read error. V and J are TRBV5-1 and TRBJ2-3, with TRBD1 as a possible D gene (6 bases). The germline gives CDR1 SGHRS, CDR2 YFSETQ. V was shortened by 4 bases and J by 3 bases, with 18 bases between the two germline ends. The CDR3 runs 16 residues. CDR3 in DNA: TGCGCCAGCAGCGTTCGGGTGGACAGAGTGACAGATACGCAGTATTTT. Translation: CASSVRVDRVTDTQYF.

The chain combines TRBV11-2 with TRBJ1-3; D is undetermined. Deletions cut 5 bases from V and 3 bases from J, with 20 bases between. CDR1 and CDR2 (germline): SGHAT, FQNNGV. This CDR3 spans 17 amino acids. The CDR3 DNA is TGTGCCAGCAGCCCAATCCGGCCACCCGCCGGTGGAAACACCATATATTTT. It translates to CASSPIRPPAGGNTIYF.

This clonotype is classed as medium-sized. This chain joins TRBV27 and TRBJ1-6; 7 bases agree with TRBD1. CDR1 MNHEY and CDR2 SMNVEV come from the germline V gene (reference sequence). Germline trimming cut 1 base from V and 10 bases from J; bases unmatched to any gene: 7. This CDR3 comprises 15 residues. This CDR3 reads CASSLYAQGGSPLHF. CDR3 sequence (DNA): TGTGCCAGCAGTTTATACGCCCAGGGGGGATCACCCCTCCACTTT.

This clonotype was picked up many times. The chain is built from TRBV28 and TRBJ1-3, with 7 bases fitting TRBD1. V shed 5 bases and J 0 bases; nucleotides not matched to a gene: 16. This CDR3 comprises 19 residues. The germline V gene encodes CDR1 MDHEN and CDR2 SYDVKM. This CDR3 is CASSQAGTDHFRSGNTIYF. CDR3 DNA sequence: TGTGCCAGCAGTCAAGCCGGGACAGATCATTTTCGCTCTGGAAACACCATATATTTT.

This clonotype occurred many times. The V call is TRBV5-1, the J call TRBJ2-1; TRBD2 matches at 7 bases. Trimming removed 3 bases from V and 2 bases from J; junction bases left unmatched: 5. Germline values: CDR1 SGHRS, CDR2 YFSETQ. The CDR3 has 15 residues. In DNA, the CDR3 is TGCGCCAGCAGCTCCGCCGGGACTACCTACAATGAGCAGTTCTTC. This gives the protein CASSSAGTTYNEQFF.

This clonotype was counted at least ten times. The V and J genes are TRBV20-1 and TRBJ1-1; 8 nucleotides match TRBD1. The CDR3 covers 14 residues. Germline V gene data show CDR1 as DFQATT and CDR2 as SNEGSKA (reference sequence). V lost 3 bases and J lost 4; bases outside the gene matches: 7. The CDR3 sequence: CSASQGARATEAFF. The CDR3 DNA reads TGCAGTGCTAGTCAGGGGGCGCGGGCCACTGAAGCTTTCTTT.